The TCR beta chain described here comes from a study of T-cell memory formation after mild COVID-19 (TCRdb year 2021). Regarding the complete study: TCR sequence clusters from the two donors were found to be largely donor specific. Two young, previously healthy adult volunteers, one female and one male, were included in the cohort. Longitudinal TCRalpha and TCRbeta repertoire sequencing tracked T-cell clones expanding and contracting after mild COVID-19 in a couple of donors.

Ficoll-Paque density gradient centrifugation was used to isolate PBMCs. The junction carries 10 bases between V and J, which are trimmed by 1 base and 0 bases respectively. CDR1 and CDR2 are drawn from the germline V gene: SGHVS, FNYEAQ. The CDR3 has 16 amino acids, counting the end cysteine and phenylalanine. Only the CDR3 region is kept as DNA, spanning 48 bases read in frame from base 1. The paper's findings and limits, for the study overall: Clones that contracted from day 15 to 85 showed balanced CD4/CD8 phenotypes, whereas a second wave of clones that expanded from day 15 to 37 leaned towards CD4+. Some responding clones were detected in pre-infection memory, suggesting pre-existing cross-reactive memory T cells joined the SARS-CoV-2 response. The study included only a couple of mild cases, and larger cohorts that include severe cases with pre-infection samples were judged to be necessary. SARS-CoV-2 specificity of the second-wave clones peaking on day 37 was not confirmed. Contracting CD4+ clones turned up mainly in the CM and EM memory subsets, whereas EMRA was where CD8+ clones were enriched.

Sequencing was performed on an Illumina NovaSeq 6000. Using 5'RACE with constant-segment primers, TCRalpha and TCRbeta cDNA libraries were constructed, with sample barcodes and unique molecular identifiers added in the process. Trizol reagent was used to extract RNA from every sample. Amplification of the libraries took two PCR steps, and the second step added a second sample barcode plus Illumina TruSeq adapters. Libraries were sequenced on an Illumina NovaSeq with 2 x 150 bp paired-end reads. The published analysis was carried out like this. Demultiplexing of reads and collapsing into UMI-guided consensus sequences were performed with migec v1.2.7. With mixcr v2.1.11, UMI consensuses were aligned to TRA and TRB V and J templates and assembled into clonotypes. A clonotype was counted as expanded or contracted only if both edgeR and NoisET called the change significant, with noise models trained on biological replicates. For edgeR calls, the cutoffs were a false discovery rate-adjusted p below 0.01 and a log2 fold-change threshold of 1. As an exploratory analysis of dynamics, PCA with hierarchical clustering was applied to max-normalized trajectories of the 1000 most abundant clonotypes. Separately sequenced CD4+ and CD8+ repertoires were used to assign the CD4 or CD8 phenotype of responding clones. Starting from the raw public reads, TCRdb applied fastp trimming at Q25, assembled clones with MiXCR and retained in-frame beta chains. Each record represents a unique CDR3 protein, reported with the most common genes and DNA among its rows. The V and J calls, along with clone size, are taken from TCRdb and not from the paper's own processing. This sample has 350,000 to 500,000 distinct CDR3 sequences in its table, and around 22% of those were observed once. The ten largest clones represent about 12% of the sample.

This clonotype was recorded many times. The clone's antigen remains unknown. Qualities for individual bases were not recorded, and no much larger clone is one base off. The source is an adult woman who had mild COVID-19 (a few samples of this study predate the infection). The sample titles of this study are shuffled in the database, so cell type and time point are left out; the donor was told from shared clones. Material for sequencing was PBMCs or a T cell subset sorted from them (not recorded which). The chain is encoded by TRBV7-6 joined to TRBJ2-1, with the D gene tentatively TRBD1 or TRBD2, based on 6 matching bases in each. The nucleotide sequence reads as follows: TGTGCCAGCAGCTTAGAGGGGGGCGCCTCCTACAATGAGCAGTTCTTC. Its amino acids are CASSLEGGASYNEQFF.